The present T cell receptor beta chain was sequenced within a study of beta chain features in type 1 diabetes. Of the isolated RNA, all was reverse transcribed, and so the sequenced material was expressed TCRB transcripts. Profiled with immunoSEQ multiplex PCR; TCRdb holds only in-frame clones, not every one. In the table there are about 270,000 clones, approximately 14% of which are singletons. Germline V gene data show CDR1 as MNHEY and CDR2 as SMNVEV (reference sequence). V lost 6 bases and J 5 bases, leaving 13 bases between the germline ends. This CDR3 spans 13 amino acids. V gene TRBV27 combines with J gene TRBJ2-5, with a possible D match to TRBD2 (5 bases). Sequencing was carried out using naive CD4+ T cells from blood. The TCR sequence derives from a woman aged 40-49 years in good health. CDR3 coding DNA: TGTGCCAGCAGCACTGGACTCGGGGAGACCCAGTACTTC. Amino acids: CASSTGLGETQYF.